The 18 T cell receptor beta chains below all came from one sample that was sequenced in a study of T cell clonality in common variable immunodeficiency. Some clones are missing from TCRdb's copy, which holds only in-frame ones; the method was immunoSEQ multiplex PCR. The sample includes tens of thousands of clones, none of them occurring once. Sequences were obtained from peripheral blood mononuclear cells. The source of these receptors is a person between 18 and 70 years old in good health.

This clone was seen ten or more times. This CDR3 reads CASSDQGTDTQYF. CDR3 DNA, as far as it was read: TGTGCCAGCAGTGACCAGGGCACAGATACG. The rearrangement uses TRBV6-4 and TRBJ2-3; D unclear. Sequencing ends 3 residues short of the CDR3 end; the germline J gene provides the rest. Germline V gives CDR1 MRHNA, CDR2 SNTAGT. Deletions cut 2 bases from V and 1 base from J, with 4 bases between. The CDR3 has 13 residues.

This clone was recorded many times. The read halts 3 residues ahead of the CDR3 end, with the missing end drawn from the germline J gene. The chain links TRBV19 to TRBJ1-2, with 7 bases fitting TRBD1. The J segment lost 0 bases and the V segment lost 4 bases, leaving 5 bases of the junction unmatched. CDR1 is LNHDA and CDR2 is SQIVND in the germline V gene (reference sequence). This CDR3 spans 15 amino acids. The CDR3 bases that were read are TGTGCCAGTAGTAGGGACAGACAAGCTAACTATGGC. Its translation is CASSRDRQANYG. The CDR3 in its entirety is CASSRDRQANYGYTF.

This clone was recorded at least ten times. The sequenced fragment ends 3 residues before the CDR3 boundary, so the rest is inferred from the germline J gene. The genes are TRBV7-2 and TRBJ2-7; the D gene is possibly TRBD2 (6 bases). The CDR3 is 14 residues long. The V gene lost 6 bases and the J gene lost 1 base, with 13 bases spanning the gap. The germline V gene has CDR1 SGHTA and CDR2 FQGNSA. The chain's CDR3 is CASRFSGGSYEQYF. Partial CDR3 DNA: TGTGCCAGCAGGTTTAGCGGAGGGTCCTACGAG.

Notes on this clone: The read stops 3 residues short of the end of the CDR3; the missing end is completed from the germline J gene. The chain employs TRBV19 and TRBJ2-3; 12 bases align to TRBD2. Germline values: CDR1 LNHDA, CDR2 SQIVND (reference sequence). J lost 2 bases, V lost 6 bases, and 6 bases had no gene match. This CDR3 is built from 16 residues. The DNA read from the CDR3 is TGTGCCAGTAGCTCGACTAGCGGGAGTTCCACAGATACG. Residues: CASSSTSGSSTDT. In full, the CDR3 reads CASSSTSGSSTDTQYF.

This clone was seen at least ten times. The CDR3 goes on 3 residues after the read ends, and that part is filled in from the germline J gene. J is TRBJ2-7 and V is TRBV4-2; 7 bases match TRBD1. V dropped 2 bases and J dropped 6; count of bases not matched to a gene: 7. CDR3 length: 14 residues. Per the germline V gene, CDR1 is LGHNA and CDR2 is YNFKEQ. CDR3 residues: CASSQLLTGAEQYF. The part of the CDR3 DNA that was read is TGTGCCAGCAGCCAACTCTTAACAGGGGCCGAG.

This clone appeared many times. This CDR3 reads CASSFQRGGNEQFF. The covered CDR3 bases are TGTGCCAGCAGCTTCCAGCGGGGGGGCAATGAG. The rearrangement joins TRBV5-4 to TRBJ2-1; the match to TRBD2 covers 10 bases. The CDR3 end is not reached by the read, which stops 3 residues before it; the germline J gene fills it in. The V and J ends lost 2 bases and 6 bases, in that order; junction bases with no gene match: 2. This CDR3 is built from 14 residues. Germline V gene lookup returns CDR1 SGHNT and CDR2 YYREEE (reference sequence). Based on the CDR3 plus reference TRBV5-4 and TRBJ2-1, the full variable domain is ETGVTQSPTHLIKTRGQQVTLRCSSQSGHNTVSWYQQALGQGPQFIFQYYREEENGRGNFPPRFSGLQFPNYSSELNVNALELDDSALYLCASSFQRGGNEQFFGPGTRLTVL.

This clone was seen many times. The CDR3 end lies 3 residues beyond the end of the read and is filled in from the germline J gene. This rearrangement joins TRBV20-1 to TRBJ2-1; 10 nucleotides match TRBD2. Germline V lookup: CDR1 DFQATT, CDR2 SNEGSKA (reference sequence). V dropped 3 bases and J dropped 7; count of bases not matched to a gene: 6. The CDR3 consists of 14 residues. The DNA read from the CDR3 is TGCAGTGCTAGCCCTAGCGGGAGTAAAAATGAG. Its translation is CSASPSGSKNE. The whole CDR3 region reads CSASPSGSKNEQFF.

Ten or more counts support this clone. The read halts 3 residues ahead of the CDR3 end, with the missing end drawn from the germline J gene. The chain recombines TRBV11-2 with TRBJ2-6; D perhaps matches TRBD2 (6 bases). Germline CDR1 is SGHAT and CDR2 is FQNNGV. Deletions cut 8 bases from V and 1 base from J, with 6 bases between. This CDR3 has 13 residues. The sequenced part of the CDR3 DNA is TGTGCCAGCCGGGGGTCTGGGGCCAACGTC. This translates into CASRGSGANV. The whole CDR3 sequence is CASRGSGANVLTF.

This clone was counted ten times or more. The CDR3 goes on 3 residues after the read ends, and that part is filled in from the germline J gene. The chain employs TRBV5-1 and TRBJ1-1; 8 positions match TRBD1. The J segment lost 0 bases and the V segment lost 4 bases, leaving 8 bases of the junction unmatched. CDR1 is SGHRS and CDR2 is YFSETQ in the germline V gene. This CDR3 has 16 amino acids. Incomplete CDR3 DNA: TGCGCCAGCAGCCATGGGACAGGACTTTTGAACACTGAA. This gives the protein CASSHGTGLLNTE. The CDR3 reads in full as CASSHGTGLLNTEAFF.

This clone came up many times. Read data end 3 residues before the CDR3 end; the end is taken from the germline J gene. The chain is built from TRBV20-1 and TRBJ2-1, with D possibly being TRBD1 (5 bases). Germline V gene sequence: CDR1 DFQATT, CDR2 SNEGSKA (reference sequence). The CDR3 is made up of 13 amino acids. Trimming took off 3 bases at V and 8 bases at J, with 14 bases between the two ends. CDR3 residues: CSARGGQGDEQFF. The part of the CDR3 DNA that was read is TGCAGTGCTAGGGGTGGCCAGGGCGATGAG.

There are many counts of this clone. The CDR3 end lies 3 residues beyond the end of the read and is filled in from the germline J gene. Other DNA sequences in the sample encode the same CDR3. V and J are TRBV18 and TRBJ1-1; a weak D match, TRBD1 (5 bases). The CDR3 extends over 15 amino acids. The V end was cut by 1 base, the J end by 1 base, with 10 bases between. Germline CDR1 reads KGHSH; CDR2 reads LQKENI. The CDR3 loop reads CASSPLQAENTEAFF. The covered CDR3 bases are TGTGCCAGCTCACCACTACAGGCTGAGAACACTGAA.

This clone was detected ten times or more. The sequenced fragment ends 3 residues before the CDR3 boundary, so the rest is inferred from the germline J gene. Other DNA sequences in this specimen translate into the identical CDR3. The chain joins TRBV19 to TRBJ1-1; the D gene is possibly TRBD1 (6 bases). CDR1 is LNHDA and CDR2 is SQIVND in the germline V gene (reference sequence). V lost 6 bases, J lost 1 base, and 12 bases lay in between. The CDR3 is 14 residues long. The CDR3 loop is CASRLQGGNTEAFF. CDR3 bases read: TGTGCCAGTAGGCTACAGGGAGGGAACACTGAA.

This clone was counted many times. The read halts 3 residues ahead of the CDR3 end, with the missing end drawn from the germline J gene. The rearrangement links TRBV20-1 to TRBJ2-7, with TRBD2 matching over 7 bases. Trimming removed 3 bases from V and 2 bases from J; junction bases left unmatched: 4. The length of the CDR3 is 13 residues. The germline V gene has CDR1 DFQATT and CDR2 SNEGSKA (reference sequence). The CDR3 region is CSARMGLPYEQYF. CDR3 bases read: TGCAGTGCTAGGATGGGACTACCCTACGAG.

This clone showed up many times. The read gets to within 3 residues of the CDR3 end, and the germline J gene fills in the rest. The chain joins TRBV4-1 to TRBJ2-7, with a tentative D call TRBD2 (5 bases). The CDR3 has 16 amino acids. Germline CDR1 reads MGHRA; CDR2 reads YSYEKL. Trimming took 0 bases from V and 1 from J, leaving 13 bases between them. This CDR3 is CASSQDRYRGSYEQYF. The DNA read from the CDR3 is TGCGCCAGCAGCCAAGATCGGTATCGGGGTTCCTACGAG.

This clone was recorded many times. The CDR3 extends 3 residues past the end of the read, so its final part is completed from the germline J gene. The rearrangement uses TRBV19 and TRBJ2-3; D is perhaps TRBD2 (5 bases). Between the trimmed V and J ends, which lost 1 base and 0 bases, there was a span of 11 bases. This CDR3 contains 16 residues. Germline-derived CDR1 and CDR2 are LNHDA and SQIVND (reference sequence). The CDR3 reads CASSIVGGLSTDTQYF. The CDR3 DNA, read in part, is TGTGCCAGTAGTATAGTGGGCGGGTTAAGCACAGATACG.

There are many counts of this clone. The CDR3 end lies 3 residues beyond the end of the read and is filled in from the germline J gene. The gene calls are TRBV14 and TRBJ1-6; TRBD1 agrees at 8 bases. The junction had 5 bases not matched to a gene; V was cut back by 4 bases and J by 6 bases. The CDR3 is 15 amino acids. Per the germline V gene, CDR1 is SGHDN and CDR2 is FVKESK. CDR3 bases read: TGTGCCAGCAGCCGAACAGGGGGAGGTAATTCACCC. Encoded protein: CASSRTGGGNSP. The complete CDR3 sequence is CASSRTGGGNSPLHF.

This clone was counted many times. The DNA ends 3 residues before the CDR3 does, and the rest of the CDR3 is filled in from the germline J gene. V is TRBV28 and J is TRBJ1-4; TRBD1 agrees at 9 bases. The CDR3 has 15 residues. CDR1 and CDR2 (germline): MDHEN, SYDVKM. V trimming: 6 bases; J trimming: 7 bases; junction bases outside the gene matches: 9. The CDR3 sequence: CASRAFGTGTEKLFF. The CDR3 bases that were read are TGTGCCAGCAGAGCTTTCGGGACAGGGACTGAAAAA.

This clone was detected many times. Read sequence stops 3 residues before the CDR3 end, and the germline J gene provides the missing end. The gene calls are TRBV20-1 and TRBJ2-7; 7 positions agree with TRBD2. Germline loops: CDR1 DFQATT, CDR2 SNEGSKA (reference sequence). V shed 6 bases and J 5 bases; nucleotides not matched to a gene: 1. The CDR3 contains 10 residues. This CDR3 is CSAAGDEQYF. The sequenced part of the CDR3 DNA is TGCAGTGCCGCGGGAGACGAG.